The source of this T cell receptor (beta chain) is a study of blood T cell repertoires in COVID-19. Study-wide background: Donors in the United States, Italy and Spain gave samples during acute or convalescent COVID-19. T cells, B-cell-depleted T cells, or PBMCs provided the cDNA or gDNA that served as material.

In the authors' methods: Estimated nucleated cell counts came from reference gene primer amplification. Generated by immunoSEQ multiplex PCR, the TCRdb table keeps only in-frame clones and is missing some. V and J calls and clone size are given by that table; D and trimming were obtained from the DNA. The sample yields roughly 220,000 clones, 84% seen once. This clone is a singleton in its sample. The receptor was derived from a woman in her thirties or forties who had recovered from COVID-19. Source material: peripheral blood.

CDR3 in DNA: TGTGCCAGCAGCCTCGGACAGGGGGTAAACGCGTGGGAGGTCACCTTC. Its protein is CASSLGQGVNAWEVTF. The V call is TRBV4-2, the J call TRBJ1-2; 10 nucleotides agree with TRBD1. The germline V gene has CDR1 LGHNA and CDR2 YNFKEQ. Trimming cost V 4 bases and J 13 bases; bases outside gene matches: 18. The length of the CDR3 is 16 residues.